Each of the 17 T cell receptor beta chains below was sequenced from the same sample in a study of blood T cell repertoires in COVID-19. Produced via immunoSEQ multiplex PCR; TCRdb's table is partial and in-frame only. The sample consists of 150,000 or so clones, 80% to 90% of them appearing once. The sample was PBMCs or T cells enriched from blood (not recorded which). These receptors all come from a woman aged 45-60 years who had recovered from COVID-19.

This rearrangement joins TRBV29-1 to TRBJ2-2; tentative D call: TRBD2 (6 bases). The CDR3 loop spans 12 amino acids. Germline V lookup: CDR1 SQVTM, CDR2 ANQGSEA. Between the trimmed V and J ends, which lost 7 bases and 3 bases, there was a span of 9 bases. CDR3 bases: TGCAGCGCGAGGGACTACACCGGGGAGCTGTTTTTT. It codes for CSARDYTGELFF.

V and J are TRBV10-3 and TRBJ2-1, with 10 bases fitting TRBD2. CDR1 and CDR2 (germline): ENHRY, SYGVKD. J gave up 6 bases and V 0 bases, and 2 bases lay outside the gene matches. This CDR3 is 15 amino acids long. The CDR3 protein is CAISESGLAVNEQFF. In DNA form, the CDR3 reads TGTGCCATCAGTGAGTCCGGACTAGCGGTCAATGAGCAGTTCTTC.

CDR3 residues: CASSVGRQGRQYF. DNA of the CDR3: TGTGCCAGCAGCGTAGGGCGACAGGGGCGTCAGTACTTC. V is TRBV9 and J is TRBJ2-4, with 8 positions matching TRBD1. CDR1 SGDLS and CDR2 YYNGEE come from the germline V gene. After removal of 0 bases from V and 12 bases from J, the junction contained 5 bases not matched to a gene. This CDR3 is built from 13 residues.

The chain recombines TRBV28 with TRBJ2-2, with D possibly being TRBD1 (6 bases). CDR1 is MDHEN and CDR2 is SYDVKM in the germline V gene. The CDR3 runs to 13 residues. V lost 11 bases and J lost 6, with 16 bases in between. This CDR3 is CASLRGSPGELFF. CDR3 nucleotide sequence: TGTGCCTCCTTGAGGGGGAGTCCCGGGGAGCTGTTTTTT.

This chain uses TRBV23-1 with TRBJ2-5, with D hard to call. TRBV23-1 is reported as an ORF; its role is uncertain. V lost 1 base and J 5 bases, leaving 8 bases between the germline ends. This CDR3 comprises 13 residues. The CDR3 DNA reads TGCGCCAGCAGTCAATTCTCGCAGGAGACCCAGTACTTC. The encoded protein is CASSQFSQETQYF.

This rearrangement joins TRBV7-9 to TRBJ2-7; the match to TRBD2 covers 8 bases. This CDR3 spans 14 amino acids. V shed 2 bases and J 7 bases; nucleotides not matched to a gene: 7. CDR1 and CDR2 (germline): SEHNR, FQNEAQ (reference sequence). The DNA for the CDR3 is TGTGCCAGCAGCTTAACGGGAGGGCCTGTTGAGCAGTACTTC. Protein sequence: CASSLTGGPVEQYF.

This chain uses TRBV28 with TRBJ2-7; 7 nucleotides line up with TRBD1. The germline V gene has CDR1 MDHEN and CDR2 SYDVKM. J was trimmed by 2 bases and V by 2 bases; bases with no gene match: 0. The CDR3 consists of 13 residues. CDR3 sequence (DNA): TGTGCCAGCAGTTTAACAGGGGCCTACGAGCAGTACTTC. Encoded protein: CASSLTGAYEQYF.

This sequence joins TRBV6-5 and TRBJ1-5, with TRBD1 as a possible D gene (6 bases). Trimming pared 5 bases from V and 7 bases from J, leaving 15 bases between. The CDR3 runs to 14 residues. From germline, CDR1 is MNHEY and CDR2 SVGAGI. The CDR3 sequence is CASSPEGERQPQHF. The CDR3 DNA follows: TGTGCCAGCAGTCCCGAGGGGGAGCGACAGCCCCAGCATTTT.

The rearrangement joins TRBV29-1 to TRBJ2-1, with 8 positions matching TRBD1. V dropped 6 bases and J dropped 2; count of bases not matched to a gene: 9. The CDR3 spans 15 residues. Germline V gene sequence: CDR1 SQVTM, CDR2 ANQGSEA. CDR3 amino acids: CSVPDRVNTYNEQFF. CDR3 nucleotide sequence: TGCAGCGTCCCGGACAGGGTCAATACCTACAATGAGCAGTTCTTC.

This rearrangement joins TRBV4-2 to TRBJ2-1, with 8 bases lining up with TRBD2. Trimming at V came to 0 bases and at J to 4 bases, leaving 8 bases not matched to a gene. The germline V gene encodes CDR1 LGHNA and CDR2 YNFKEQ. This CDR3 contains 17 residues. CDR3 region: CASSQDERAGVYNEQFF. The CDR3 DNA reads TGTGCCAGCAGCCAAGATGAACGAGCGGGGGTATACAATGAGCAGTTCTTC.

This chain links TRBV6-2 or TRBV6-3 with TRBJ2-2, with D unresolved. This CDR3 has 15 amino acids. The ends were cut back, 0 bases at V and 3 bases at J, with 8 bases in the middle. The germline CDR1 and CDR2 sequences are MNHEY and SVGEGT. CDR3 protein: CASSYSLLDTGELFF. The CDR3 nucleotides read TGTGCCAGCAGTTACTCCCTCCTAGACACCGGGGAGCTGTTTTTT.

This clone came up once. CDR3 loop: CASSLGGQKQYF. The CDR3 region has the DNA TGTGCCAGCAGTTTAGGGGGGCAGAAGCAGTACTTC. The chain couples TRBV12-3 or TRBV12-4 to TRBJ2-7; D is perhaps TRBD1 (6 bases). The germline V and J ends were trimmed by 1 base and 8 bases, with 9 bases remaining between them. This CDR3 is 12 amino acids long.

The rearrangement links TRBV28 to TRBJ2-7; D might be TRBD1 (7 bases). Per the germline V gene, CDR1 is MDHEN and CDR2 is SYDVKM. Trimming removed 5 bases from V and 6 bases from J, with 20 bases in between. The CDR3 is made up of 15 amino acids. DNA for the CDR3: TGTGCCAGCAGTCCTGGGGGGACAGTATCTAGCGAGCAGTACTTC. The encoded protein is CASSPGGTVSSEQYF. Drawing the rest from reference TRBV28 and TRBJ2-7, the complete variable domain is DVKVTQSSRYLVKRTGEKVFLECVQDMDHENMFWYRQDPGLGLRLIYFSYDVKMKEKGDIPEGYSVSREKKERFSLILESASTNQTSMYLCASSPGGTVSSEQYFGPGTRLTVT.

The chain is built from TRBV11-3 and TRBJ2-1; 7 nucleotides align to TRBD2. With 0 bases clipped from V and 6 bases from J, the junction kept 8 bases outside the gene matches. Looked up from germline, CDR1 is SGHNT and CDR2 is YENEEA. CDR3 length equals 16 residues. CDR3 nucleotide sequence: TGTGCCAGCAGCTTAGAAGGTAGAGGCGGGGGCAATGAGCAGTTCTTC. This codes for CASSLEGRGGGNEQFF.

Only a few counts were recorded for this clone. V and J are TRBV7-2 and TRBJ1-1; 9 nucleotides match TRBD1. The CDR3 extends over 17 amino acids. V gave up 1 base and J gave up 4 bases; unmatched junction bases: 10. Germline CDR1 is SGHTA and CDR2 is FQGNSA. CDR3 sequence reads: CASSLGGTGRGGTEAFF. CDR3 DNA: TGTGCCAGCAGCTTAGGGGGGACAGGGCGGGGTGGCACTGAAGCTTTCTTT.

The rearrangement links TRBV19 to TRBJ2-1, with 16 bases identical to TRBD2. The J segment lost 8 bases and the V segment lost 4 bases, leaving 2 bases of the junction unmatched. This CDR3 region has 15 residues. Germline CDR1 LNHDA, CDR2 SQIVND (reference sequence). Here the CDR3 DNA reads TGTGCCAGTAGTACGGGACTAGCGGGAGGGTATGAGCAGTTCTTC. Its protein product is CASSTGLAGGYEQFF. Full variable domain (missing parts from reference TRBV19 and TRBJ2-1): DGGITQSPKYLFRKEGQNVTLSCEQNLNHDAMYWYRQDPGQGLRLIYYSQIVNDFQKGDIAEGYSVSREKKESFPLTVTSAQKNPTAFYLCASSTGLAGGYEQFFGPGTRLTVL.

The chain links TRBV29-1 to TRBJ2-5; possibly TRBD2 for D (6 bases). Germline assignment: CDR1 SQVTM and CDR2 ANQGSEA. The V end was cut by 5 bases, the J end by 3 bases, with 16 bases between. The length of the CDR3 is 14 residues. The CDR3 coding sequence is TGCAGCGTTTTCTCAGGGACTTCGAAAGAGACCCAGTACTTC. Its translation: CSVFSGTSKETQYF.